What follows are 3 T cell receptor beta chains derived from one specimen sequenced in a study of T cell responses to AZD1222 COVID-19 vaccine. The repertoire was sequenced with immunoSEQ multiplex PCR; TCRdb's copy has only in-frame clones and lacks some. The table has about 80,000 clones, roughly 90% seen once; the top ten hold roughly 24%. Source: peripheral blood, taken on day 0 of AZD1222 vaccination. These receptor sequences come from an adult in good health.

The chain couples TRBV2 to TRBJ2-5; 7 positions agree with TRBD1. The CDR3 length is 15 residues. With V trimmed by 5 bases and J by 1 base, 7 bases remained unmatched. Germline V gene lookup returns CDR1 SNHLY and CDR2 FYNNEI. CDR3 protein: CASSRTGVTQETQYF. CDR3 DNA sequence: TGTGCCAGCAGTCGGACAGGCGTTACCCAAGAGACCCAGTACTTC.

The CDR3 reads CASRTTGGNSPLHF. The CDR3 nucleotides are TGTGCCAGCAGAACTACGGGGGGGAATTCACCCCTCCACTTT. The chain employs TRBV28 and TRBJ1-6, with D perhaps matching TRBD1 (5 bases). Trimming removed 6 bases from V and 7 bases from J, with 13 bases in between. The germline V gene encodes CDR1 MDHEN and CDR2 SYDVKM. CDR3 length equals 14 residues.

The genes are TRBV19 and TRBJ1-4; 11 nucleotides match TRBD1. CDR3 size: 15 residues. The trim removed 6 bases at V and 3 bases at J, leaving 3 bases unmatched. Germline V lookup: CDR1 LNHDA, CDR2 SQIVND (reference sequence). The CDR3 protein is CASSGQGAANEKLFF. CDR3 in DNA: TGTGCCAGTAGCGGACAGGGGGCCGCTAATGAAAAACTGTTTTTT.